This entry features one T cell receptor beta chain sequence. A Seattle source enrolled patients during active infection and followed them longitudinally. Repertoires were generated with immunoSEQ multiplex PCR, while TCRdb's copy carries only in-frame clones and drops some. This sample has over 150,000 clones, with around 86% found just once. This record belongs to a study of blood T cell repertoires in COVID-19. Study summary: Both acute and convalescent COVID-19 samples were obtained from the United States, Italy and Spain. PBMCs, B-cell-depleted T cells, or T cells were the source of the cDNA or gDNA that made up the material.

Germline V CDR1 and CDR2: MNHNS, SASEGT. The CDR3 runs to 14 residues. Unmatched junction bases numbered 12, after V lost 4 bases and J lost 11 bases. Sequencing input: peripheral blood. The source of this sequence is a man in his 60s with COVID-19, enrolled during active disease. The gene calls are TRBV6-1 and TRBJ1-2; 8 bases line up with TRBD1. CDR3 DNA sequence: TGTGCCAGCAGTGGGGGGGACAGGATTAGTCGATACACCTTC. Translating it yields CASSGGDRISRYTF.